The 19 T cell receptor beta chains below all came from one sample that was sequenced in a study of Tregs in tolerant kidney transplant recipients. The repertoire was sequenced with immunoSEQ multiplex PCR; TCRdb's copy has only in-frame clones and lacks some. The sample yields roughly 80,000 clones, approximately 90% seen once. This specimen consisted of Tregs from blood, obtained before the transplant. Receptors originate from a human donor who received a combined kidney and bone marrow transplant.

V is TRBV16 and J is TRBJ1-5; no firm D call. From germline, CDR1 is KGHSY and CDR2 FQNENV. Between the trimmed V and J ends, which lost 2 bases and 5 bases, there was a span of 16 bases. The CDR3 covers 16 residues. This CDR3 reads CASSQPLAAGDQPQHF. The CDR3 DNA is TGTGCCAGCAGCCAACCTTTGGCAGCAGGTGATCAGCCCCAGCATTTT.

This clone was seen more than once but under ten times. The V call is TRBV5-1, the J call TRBJ1-2, with 9 positions matching TRBD1. The CDR3 contains 15 residues. V was clipped by 0 bases and J by 7 bases; unmatched bases: 7. Germline values: CDR1 SGHRS, CDR2 YFSETQ. CDR3 in DNA: TGCGCCAGCAGCTTGGTCTACAGGGGGCGAGGTGGCTACACCTTC. This sequence encodes CASSLVYRGRGGYTF.

J is TRBJ2-5 and V is TRBV19; 8 nucleotides align to TRBD1. With the DNA end fitting TRBJ2-7 better, the J assignment may be wrong. The CDR3 runs 16 residues. Germline loops: CDR1 LNHDA, CDR2 SQIVND (reference sequence). Here the CDR3 reads CASTRTGTGTSYEQYF. The CDR3 nucleotides read TGTGCCAGTACCCGCACCGGGACAGGAACTTCCTACGAGCAGTACTTC.

J is TRBJ2-1 and V is TRBV2, with 8 bases aligning to TRBD2. V shed 1 base, J shed 4 bases, and the junction held 3 bases outside the gene matches. CDR1 SNHLY and CDR2 FYNNEI come from the germline V gene. The length of the CDR3 is 15 residues. CDR3 DNA sequence: TGTGCCAGCAGTGAAGTAGCGGGAAGGTACAATGAGCAGTTCTTC. This encodes CASSEVAGRYNEQFF.

This rearrangement joins TRBV30 to TRBJ2-1; no definite D call. The ends were cut back, 2 bases at V and 6 bases at J, with 14 bases in the middle. Per the germline V gene, CDR1 is GTSNPN and CDR2 is SVGIG (reference sequence). The CDR3 has 14 amino acids. The CDR3 loop reads CAWSWWGMGNEQFF. The CDR3 DNA reads as TGTGCCTGGAGTTGGTGGGGTATGGGCAATGAGCAGTTCTTC.

The V gene is TRBV6-1, the J gene TRBJ2-1; 10 bases map to TRBD2. CDR1 and CDR2 from the germline V gene are MNHNS and SASEGT. Trimming at V came to 6 bases and at J to 16 bases, leaving 12 bases not matched to a gene. The CDR3 consists of 13 residues. Written as DNA, the CDR3 is TGTGCCAGCAGGGATAGGGCTAGCGGGAGACTATTCTTC. As protein: CASRDRASGRLFF.

The CDR3 sequence is CSVATGPNYGYTF. The CDR3 DNA reads as TGCAGCGTTGCAACAGGCCCTAACTATGGCTACACCTTC. This sequence joins TRBV29-1 and TRBJ1-2; tentatively, D is TRBD1 (5 bases). V was shortened by 4 bases and J by 0 bases, with 9 bases between the two germline ends. CDR1 is SQVTM and CDR2 is ANQGSEA in the germline V gene. The CDR3 length is 13 residues.

The rearrangement links TRBV7-9 to TRBJ1-1; D gene unclear. The CDR3 spans 12 residues. V was pared by 4 bases and J by 6 bases, with 9 bases between. Germline CDR1 is SEHNR and CDR2 is FQNEAQ (reference sequence). In nucleotides, the CDR3 is TGTGCCAGCAGCTATGACGGGGCTGAAGCTTTCTTT. Its protein is CASSYDGAEAFF. Together with reference TRBV7-9 and TRBJ1-1, the CDR3 gives the full variable domain: DTGVSQNPRHKITKRGQNVTFRCDPISEHNRLYWYRQTLGQGPEFLTYFQNEAQLEKSRLLSDRFSAERPKGSFSTLEIQRTEQGDSAMYLCASSYDGAEAFFGQGTRLTVV.

This chain joins TRBV6-1 and TRBJ2-1; 11 nucleotides line up with TRBD2. The V gene's germline CDR1 is MNHNS and CDR2 SASEGT. The V gene end was trimmed by 6 bases and the J gene end by 5 bases; junction bases not matched to a gene: 6. The CDR3 length is 15 residues. CDR3 DNA: TGTGCCAGCAGAACCGGGACTAGCGGAAACAATGAGCAGTTCTTC. Residues: CASRTGTSGNNEQFF.

This clone was detected only once. The chain employs TRBV10-3 and TRBJ1-1; D possibly corresponds to TRBD1 (5 bases). The V end lost 6 bases, the J end lost 0 bases, and 5 bases lay between the germline ends. This CDR3 has 12 residues. Germline V gene sequence: CDR1 ENHRY, CDR2 SYGVKD. CDR3 sequence reads: CAIRGVNTEAFF. CDR3 coding DNA: TGTGCCATCAGGGGGGTGAACACTGAAGCTTTCTTT.

This sequence joins TRBV19 and TRBJ1-2; 10 nucleotides match TRBD1. Germline V gives CDR1 LNHDA, CDR2 SQIVND (reference sequence). The ends lost 6 bases at V and 7 bases at J; junction bases unmatched: 8. The CDR3 runs to 14 residues. In nucleotides, the CDR3 is TGTGCCAGTAGAGCGACAGGGGGCTCCGGTGGCTACACCTTC. Translation: CASRATGGSGGYTF. Together with reference TRBV19 and TRBJ1-2, the CDR3 gives the full variable domain: DGGITQSPKYLFRKEGQNVTLSCEQNLNHDAMYWYRQDPGQGLRLIYYSQIVNDFQKGDIAEGYSVSREKKESFPLTVTSAQKNPTAFYLCASRATGGSGGYTFGSGTRLTVV.

The V gene is TRBV10-3, the J gene TRBJ2-7; 8 positions match TRBD2. The CDR3 extends over 15 amino acids. In germline, CDR1 is ENHRY, CDR2 SYGVKD. V lost 3 bases, J lost 0 bases, and 4 bases stayed unmatched. CDR3 residues: CAISDAGGTSYEQYF. The CDR3, as DNA: TGTGCCATCAGTGATGCGGGAGGCACCTCCTACGAGCAGTACTTC.

This chain connects TRBV29-1 to TRBJ1-1; D possibly corresponds to TRBD1 (5 bases). CDR1 and CDR2 (germline): SQVTM, ANQGSEA. The CDR3 has 13 amino acids. V lost 7 bases and J 0 bases, leaving 12 bases between the germline ends. Here the CDR3 DNA reads TGCAGCGCCATGGGCAGGGTGAACACTGAAGCTTTCTTT. Translated: CSAMGRVNTEAFF.

The rearrangement links TRBV7-2 to TRBJ2-7, with TRBD2 identical over 14 bases. The CDR3 has 17 amino acids. Germline CDR1 SGHTA, CDR2 FQGNSA. V shed 5 bases, J shed 2 bases, and the junction held 8 bases outside the gene matches. This CDR3 reads CASSMGLAGVPPYEQYF. CDR3 DNA sequence: TGTGCCAGCAGCATGGGACTAGCGGGAGTCCCACCCTACGAGCAGTACTTC.

The chain combines TRBV28 with TRBJ1-5; 7 bases are a match to TRBD1. Per germline, CDR1 MDHEN and CDR2 SYDVKM. This CDR3 has 15 amino acids. V trimming: 6 bases; J trimming: 0 bases; junction bases outside the gene matches: 5. CDR3 sequence (DNA): TGTGCCAGCAGAAGGGACAGAATTAGCAATCAGCCCCAGCATTTT. Translating it yields CASRRDRISNQPQHF.

The chain uses TRBV28 and TRBJ2-1, with D unclear. V lost 4 bases and J lost 1, with 5 bases in between. CDR1 and CDR2 (germline): MDHEN, SYDVKM. The CDR3 runs to 13 residues. The CDR3 DNA reads as TGTGCCAGCAGTTCTAATTCCTACAATGAGCAGTTCTTC. It is translated as CASSSNSYNEQFF.

This rearrangement joins TRBV27 to TRBJ2-5; TRBD2 agrees at 8 bases. V dropped 8 bases and J dropped 5; count of bases not matched to a gene: 4. The CDR3 spans 12 residues. Germline CDR1 MNHEY, CDR2 SMNVEV (reference sequence). This CDR3 reads CASGSGGETQYF. In DNA, the CDR3 is TGTGCCAGCGGCTCGGGAGGGGAGACCCAGTACTTC.

The rearrangement joins TRBV11-3 to TRBJ1-3; D perhaps matches TRBD1 (5 bases). Trimming removed 1 base at V and 6 bases at J, with 22 bases between. Germline-derived CDR1 and CDR2 are SGHNT and YENEEA. The CDR3 loop spans 18 amino acids. CDR3 nucleotides: TGTGCCAGCAGCTTAGGTACGCCCGGGACCAATGGATCAAACACCATATATTTT. Its protein product is CASSLGTPGTNGSNTIYF.

This clone was observed once. The chain combines TRBV28 with TRBJ2-5; TRBD1 matches 9 bases. The J call is doubtful: the DNA matches TRBJ2-7 better. The CDR3 length is 14 residues. Looked up from germline, CDR1 is MDHEN and CDR2 is SYDVKM. CDR3 in amino acids: CASSPQGAYYEQYF. CDR3 DNA: TGTGCCAGCAGTCCACAGGGGGCGTACTACGAGCAGTACTTC.